This TCR beta chain was identified in a study of Ad26.COV2.S vaccination and SARS-CoV-2 variants (dated by TCRdb to the early 2020s). Background on the whole study: Vaccine-arm donors were drawn from COV1001, a multicentre, randomized, double-blind, placebo-controlled phase I-IIa trial of Ad26.COV2.S in healthy adults. Ad26.COV2.S was administered intramuscularly at 5 x 10^10 or 1 x 10^11 viral particles, either as a single shot or as two shots given 56 days apart. The specificity and breadth of SARS-CoV-2-reactive T cell receptors after Ad26.COV2.S vaccination were assessed by TCRbeta repertoire sequencing. A total of around 32 samples were included in the TCR-sequenced set, comprising roughly 19 Ad26.COV2.S vaccine recipients, 5 placebo recipients and 8 SARS-CoV-2 convalescent individuals. Trial participants were randomized into five groups of five: low-dose or high-dose Ad26.COV2.S given once or twice, or placebo on both occasions. Investigators remained blinded to trial group allocation during experiments and outcome assessment. General conclusions and limits of the study: After vaccination, substantial breadth of spike-specific CD8+ and CD4+ T cell responses was reported. According to the authors, total T cell responses may have been underestimated by the TCR breadth and depth analyses. The study was not powered to compare responses between vaccine doses or regimens. Non-spike TCR breadth was comparable between vaccine and placebo recipients, consistent with the vaccine containing only spike. Higher spike-specific TCR breadth was observed in Ad26.COV2.S recipients than in placebo recipients (P = 0.0014).

Comment on this clone: The antigen this receptor binds is unknown. Base qualities are not at hand, and no much larger clone is one base apart.

The treatment or condition label, as the study defines it: roughly 20 received Ad26.COV2.S at low or high dose, single or two shots; about 5 received placebo; per-sample allocation not given. Repertoires of vaccine and placebo recipients were sequenced from samples collected on day 63 after the first injection. In Cohort 1b, 25 or so adults aged 18-55 years were enrolled at a single site in Boston, USA, between 29 July and 7 August 2020. Ad26.COV2.S consisted of a replication-incompetent adenovirus type 26 vector by which a prefusion-stabilized SARS-CoV-2 spike protein from the original Wuhan strain was expressed. Reading the germline V gene gives CDR1 MGHDK and CDR2 SYGVNS. The CDR3 holds 15 amino acids from the cysteine to the phenylalanine. The kept DNA is CDR3 alone, 45 bases in frame from the first base. Trimming at the junction amounts to 1 base on V and 0 bases on J, and the germline ends lie 6 bases apart.

The immunoSEQ Assay was used to sequence TCRbeta CDR3 regions. After extraction, genomic DNA underwent amplification by bias-controlled multiplex PCR, followed by high-throughput sequencing. Per the authors' processing: Collapsing and filtering of sequences were performed to quantify the absolute abundance of each unique TCRbeta CDR3 region. T cell fraction was estimated by normalization of TCRbeta template counts to usable DNA, with usable DNA being measured through amplification of reference genes present in all nucleated cells. Repertoire TCRs were annotated as SARS-CoV-2-specific by exact matching of V gene, CDR3 amino acid sequence and J gene to a known reactive TCR set. The reference SARS-CoV-2 TCR set came from MIRA and was filtered for enrichment in COVID-19-positive ImmuneCODE repertoires, removing public or cross-reactive TCRs. Based on the MIRA antigens, annotated TCRs were further analysed at the level of specific ORF or position within ORF. Depth was the summed frequency of annotated unique rearrangements, while breadth was defined as annotated unique rearrangements over total unique productive rearrangements. Group comparisons of TCR breadth used two-sided Wilcoxon rank-sum tests. The table was pulled from immuneACCESS by TCRdb, which kept in-frame rearrangements only. Such tables lose some clones; where checked, under half of the loss comes from unresolved V genes, and the rest has no known cause. The DNA gave D and trimming, while V, J and clone size come from that table. The sample contains roughly 380,000 clones, around nine tenths of them found a single time. The ten largest clones capture 3.6% of the sample.

Sequencing used peripheral blood, obtained in a trial of Ad26.COV2.S vaccine versus placebo. In this chain, TRBV25-1 is recombined with TRBJ1-4; the D segment cannot be called with confidence. The receptor was derived from a person aged 18-60 years who received the Ad26.COV2.S COVID-19 vaccine or a placebo. Read as DNA, the sequence is TGTGCCAGCAGTGAATTAGGAGCAACTAATGAAAAACTGTTTTTT. It specifies CASSELGATNEKLFF.